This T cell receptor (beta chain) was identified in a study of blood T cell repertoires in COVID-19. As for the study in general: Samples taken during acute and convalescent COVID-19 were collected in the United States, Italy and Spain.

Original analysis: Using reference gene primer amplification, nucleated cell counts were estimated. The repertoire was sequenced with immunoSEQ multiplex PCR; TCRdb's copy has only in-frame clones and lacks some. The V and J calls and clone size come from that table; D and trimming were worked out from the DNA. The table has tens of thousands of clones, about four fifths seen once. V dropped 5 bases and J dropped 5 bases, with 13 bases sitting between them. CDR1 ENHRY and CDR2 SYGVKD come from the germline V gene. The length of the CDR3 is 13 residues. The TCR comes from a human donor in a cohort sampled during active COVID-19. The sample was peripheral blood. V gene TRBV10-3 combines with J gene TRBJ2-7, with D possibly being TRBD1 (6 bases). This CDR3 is CAISQQGRDEQYF. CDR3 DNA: TGTGCCATCAGTCAACAGGGCAGGGACGAGCAGTACTTC.